This TCR beta chain was documented in a study of OX40 agonist ivuxolimab in advanced cancers. Background on the study: Recorded diagnoses for dose-escalation patients were hepatocellular carcinoma, melanoma, renal cell or head and neck cancer.

About this clone itself: Its target is unknown.

The repertoire was sequenced with immunoSEQ multiplex PCR; TCRdb's copy has only in-frame clones and lacks some. The repertoire holds roughly 39,000 clones, with roughly 90% as singletons. V shed 5 bases and J shed 7 bases, with 18 bases lying between them. Germline CDR1 LNHNV, CDR2 YYDKDF (reference sequence). The CDR3 runs 15 residues. Points from the study as a whole: Low clonal expansion, among the lowest seen, marked partial responders at 0.1-3.0 mg/kg.

The sequence came from an adult with an advanced solid tumor such as melanoma, head and neck, liver or kidney cancer. V usage is TRBV15 and J usage is TRBJ2-1; tentative D call: TRBD1 (6 bases). The sample was CD4+ or CD8+ T cells sorted from blood, taken in a trial of the OX40 agonist ivuxolimab. CDR3 region: CATSLTKTGDNEQFF. The DNA for the CDR3 is TGTGCCACCAGCCTGACCAAGACAGGAGATAATGAGCAGTTCTTC.